This TCR beta chain is from a study of T cells in localized non-small cell lung cancer. General study points: Sequencing involved a lone tumor region, leaving heterogeneity possible. Tumor trailed uninvolved adjacent lung in T cell clonality, which peaked there. In adjacent lung, a median about 52 of the top 100 tumor clones were found.

Here immunoSEQ multiplex PCR was the method, and the copy in TCRdb shows in-frame clones only, minus some. The sample consists of about 29,000 clones, approximately 88% of them appearing once. Worth noting for this clone: Its cognate antigen is unknown.

V was cut by 5 bases and J by 0 bases, with 13 bases left in between. There are 15 residues in the CDR3. Germline values: CDR1 SEHNR, CDR2 FQNEAQ (reference sequence). This specimen was peripheral blood, taken before any cancer treatment. The chain combines TRBV7-9 with TRBJ1-1, with D perhaps matching TRBD1 (6 bases). The TCR comes from a male donor at least 60 years old with stage I lung adenocarcinoma. DNA of the CDR3: TGTGCCAGCAGCCCGCGGACAGACATGAACACTGAAGCTTTCTTT. Translation gives CASSPRTDMNTEAFF.